This TCR beta chain stems from a study of T cell repertoires in cytomegalovirus infection. Each CDR3 protein gets one entry after TCRdb re-called the reads with MiXCR. The data show roughly 990,000 distinct CDR3 sequences, less than 40% seen once. From germline, CDR1 is SGHTA and CDR2 FQGTGA. The CDR3 contains 12 residues. The V gene lost 3 bases and the J gene lost 9 bases, with 9 bases spanning the gap. A note on this clonotype: Its antigen is unidentified.

V is TRBV7-3 and J is TRBJ2-1, with D perhaps TRBD1 (5 bases). Sequences were derived from cultured CD8+ T cells from PBMCs, sampled from culture after CMV antigen stimulation. This TCR was recovered from a human donor in good health (CMV status not recorded). Some clones in this sample may be carry-over from other donors' samples. CDR3 DNA sequence: TGTGCCAGCAGCTTCACAGGAGCTGAGCAGTTCTTC. Its translation is CASSFTGAEQFF.